This TCR beta chain comes out of a study of CD8+CD57+ T cells in acquired aplastic anemia (dated by TCRdb to 2016 to 2019). Regarding the research as a whole: DNA extracted from sorted CD4+ and CD8+ cells had a mean of around 3.3 ug, with a range of roughly 0.17 to 30 ug. CD8+CD57+ expansion was defined as frequency above the mean frequency observed in healthy subjects.

General findings and caveats noted by the study authors: Roughly 31 CD8+ CDR3 sequences were shared between patients and controls but appeared highly expressed in patients and within their immunodominant clones. Between patients and healthy controls, no significant difference in CD8+ Simpson's diversity was found (P=0.060).

The CDR3 starts with the cysteine, ends with the phenylalanine, and has 14 residues. The DNA shown is the 42-base CDR3, in frame from base 1. V drops 6 bases and J drops 2 bases, leaving 15 bases in between. The germline V gene encodes CDR1 DFQATT and CDR2 SNEGSKA (reference sequence). Patients chosen for sequencing had shown expansion of CD8+CD57+ cells by flow cytometry. Severe acquired aplastic anemia was diagnosed in all patients according to International Study of Aplastic Anemia and Agranulocytosis and Camitta criteria. Patients had received no therapy at the time of blood sampling. In this study, sorted CD4+ and CD8+ T cells from the blood of healthy subjects and of severe aplastic anemia patients had their TCR repertoires deep-sequenced. Patients were enrolled in the USA under clinicaltrials.gov protocols 00001620, 01623167, 00001397, 00071045, 00081523 and 00961064. Ficoll-Paque density gradient centrifugation was used to isolate peripheral blood mononuclear cells. Before DNA extraction, CD4+ and CD8+ T cells were sorted with FACS or magnetic beads.

Profiling of TCR beta VDJ combinations and CDR3 sequences used genomic DNA as the template. TCR repertoire sequencing was run on an Illumina HiSeq 2000. As for how the authors treated the data: TRBV/TRBJ rearrangement plots, CDR3 size and DJ length profiles, and Simpson's diversity index were used to assess repertoires. Whichever DNA sequence was most abundant in the deep sequencing data was defined as the immunodominant clone. CDR3 amino acid sequences were screened for sharing across subjects and were compared with published repertoires and the VDJdb database. TCRdb itself trimmed the public reads at Q25 with fastp, ran MiXCR and retained productive beta chains. Each CDR3 protein gets just one entry, which takes the most common genes and DNA from the rows behind it. These V and J calls originate from TCRdb's pipeline instead of the authors' own analysis. The sample contains approximately 180,000 distinct CDR3 sequences, around 48% of them found a single time. The ten largest clonotypes hold over 0.95% of the sample.

Regarding this clonotype: Its antigen has not been determined. No clone much larger than this one lies a single base away; base qualities are absent.

The rearrangement combines TRBV20-1 with TRBJ2-3, with the identity of the D gene unclear. Sequencing was carried out using sorted CD4+, CD8+, or CD8+CD57+ T cells (not recorded which) from PBMCs. The clonotype comes from a human donor with aplastic anemia. The nucleotides are TGCAGTGCCGTGGACGCCCTATCCACAGATACGCAGTATTTT. Its coded protein is CSAVDALSTDTQYF.